The 21 T cell receptor beta chains below were found in one sample sequenced in a study of siplizumab effects on memory and regulatory T cells (dated by TCRdb to about 2019). Receptor amplification or capture employed the immunoSEQ multiplex PCR assay. The source is immuneACCESS, and TCRdb retained only in-frame sequences with V and J called. Part of the clones is not carried over; for the studies checked, unresolved V genes explain less than half of this, and the remainder is unexplained. The table for this sample lists approximately 100,000 clones; over 90% of them were counted only once. 0.62% of the sample comes from the top ten. The source material was Tregs sorted from blood. Every receptor here comes from a human donor in good health.

This chain's CDR3 is CASSLSFLLGTEAFF. In DNA, the CDR3 is TGTGCCAGCAGCTTATCTTTTCTTCTGGGCACTGAAGCTTTCTTT. This sequence joins TRBV7-8 and TRBJ1-1; D unresolved. Germline V gene lookup returns CDR1 SGHVS and CDR2 FQNEAQ. V dropped 2 bases and J dropped 4 bases, with 14 bases sitting between them. This CDR3 has 15 amino acids.

The chain recombines TRBV7-6 with TRBJ2-3; unclear D gene. The CDR3 totals 15 residues. The V and J ends lost 2 bases and 1 base respectively, with 10 bases between them. Germline CDR1 is SGHVS and CDR2 is FNYEAQ. CDR3 DNA sequence: TGTGCCAGCAGCTTATCCGTCTTGGGCACAGATACGCAGTATTTT. Its protein is CASSLSVLGTDTQYF.

The chain carries TRBV5-4 and TRBJ2-7; D not certain. Germline lookup yields CDR1 SGHNT and CDR2 YYREEE (reference sequence). Trimming shortened V by 4 bases and J by 4 bases, and 15 bases separated the two germline ends. The CDR3 is 14 amino acids. The CDR3 coding sequence is TGTGCCAGCAGCCTCGCGCCGGGTTCTTACGAGCAGTACTTC. This sequence encodes CASSLAPGSYEQYF.

This clone was counted a single time. The rearrangement uses TRBV4-1 and TRBJ2-2, with D maybe TRBD1 (6 bases). The germline CDR1 and CDR2 sequences are MGHRA and YSYEKL. With 0 bases removed from V and 1 base from J, the gap between germline ends came to 9 bases. The length of the CDR3 is 16 residues. Written as DNA, the CDR3 is TGCGCCAGCAGCCAAGATGGGGGCCGGAACACCGGGGAGCTGTTTTTT. It translates to CASSQDGGRNTGELFF.

For the CDR3, the DNA is TGTGCCAGCAGCTCCCTTGAGAGGTCTGAAGCTTTCTTT. Encoded protein: CASSSLERSEAFF. The genes are TRBV11-1 and TRBJ1-1; D is unresolved. CDR1 and CDR2 from the germline V gene are SGHAT and FQDESV (reference sequence). CDR3 length equals 13 residues. The germline V and J ends were trimmed by 4 bases and 6 bases, with 12 bases remaining between them.

This clone has more than one count but fewer than ten. This sequence joins TRBV19 and TRBJ1-2, with 8 positions matching TRBD1. The trim removed 5 bases at V and 0 bases at J, leaving 8 bases unmatched. The length of the CDR3 is 16 residues. CDR1 is LNHDA, CDR2 SQIVND, per germline (reference sequence). This chain's CDR3 is CASSGDRTLTNYGYTF. CDR3 coding DNA: TGTGCCAGTAGTGGGGACAGGACCCTCACTAACTATGGCTACACCTTC.

The chain is built from TRBV7-6 and TRBJ2-1; TRBD1 matches 7 bases. The CDR3 is made up of 15 amino acids. V shed 3 bases and J 4 bases; nucleotides not matched to a gene: 6. Germline values: CDR1 SGHVS, CDR2 FNYEAQ. CDR3: CASSFYRGPYNEQFF. The DNA of the CDR3 is TGTGCCAGCAGCTTCTACAGGGGTCCTTACAATGAGCAGTTCTTC.

This clone was recorded a few times. CDR3 sequence: CASSVGPGGYNSPLHF. CDR3 sequence (DNA): TGTGCCAGCAGCGTAGGACCGGGAGGCTATAATTCACCCCTCCACTTT. The chain couples TRBV9 to TRBJ1-6; the D is unclear. Per the germline V gene, CDR1 is SGDLS and CDR2 is YYNGEE. The CDR3 contains 16 residues. The ends were cut back, 0 bases at V and 3 bases at J, with 10 bases in the middle.

The genes are TRBV19 and TRBJ1-2; perhaps TRBD1 as D (6 bases). Germline CDR1 LNHDA, CDR2 SQIVND (reference sequence). The V gene lost 3 bases and the J gene lost 0 bases, with 20 bases spanning the gap. The CDR3 is 18 residues long. The CDR3 loop reads CASSITTGHQYSNYGYTF. DNA for the CDR3: TGTGCCAGTAGTATTACGACGGGACACCAATACTCTAACTATGGCTACACCTTC.

V gene TRBV25-1 combines with J gene TRBJ1-4, with D possibly being TRBD1 (6 bases). V lost 2 bases and J lost 7, with 17 bases in between. This CDR3 has 16 amino acids. Per the germline V gene, CDR1 is MGHDK and CDR2 is SYGVNS. The CDR3 here is CASSENRVAGAEKLFF. The CDR3 DNA sequence: TGTGCCAGCAGTGAAAACAGGGTCGCCGGGGCTGAAAAACTGTTTTTT.

The genes are TRBV6-1 and TRBJ1-1; the D gene is possibly TRBD1 (5 bases). The CDR3 runs 14 residues. Germline assignment: CDR1 MNHNS and CDR2 SASEGT. The V gene lost 6 bases and the J gene lost 6 bases, with 17 bases spanning the gap. CDR3 DNA sequence: TGTGCCAGCAGCACTCATAGGGGAGGGTCTGAAGCTTTCTTT. Residues: CASSTHRGGSEAFF.

This chain joins TRBV28 and TRBJ2-5, with TRBD1 identical over 9 bases. The V gene end was trimmed by 6 bases and the J gene end by 4 bases; junction bases not matched to a gene: 6. Germline-derived CDR1 and CDR2 are MDHEN and SYDVKM. The CDR3 sequence is 14 residues long. For the CDR3, the DNA is TGTGCCAGCAGACGTACAGGGGGCGCAGAGACCCAGTACTTC. Its protein is CASRRTGGAETQYF.

This chain uses TRBV5-1 with TRBJ1-2; 8 bases agree with TRBD1. This CDR3 is built from 16 residues. The ends lost 4 bases at V and 3 bases at J; junction bases unmatched: 11. Germline CDR1 SGHRS, CDR2 YFSETQ. CDR3 bases: TGCGCCAGCAGCAACTCCTTGGCGACAGGGGACTATGGCTACACCTTC. Residues: CASSNSLATGDYGYTF. Based on the CDR3 plus reference TRBV5-1 and TRBJ1-2, the full variable domain is KAGVTQTPRYLIKTRGQQVTLSCSPISGHRSVSWYQQTPGQGLQFLFEYFSETQRNKGNFPGRFSGRQFSNSRSEMNVSTLELGDSALYLCASSNSLATGDYGYTFGSGTRLTVV.

The V call is TRBV2, the J call TRBJ1-5, with D possibly matching TRBD1 (6 bases). CDR1 is SNHLY and CDR2 is FYNNEI in the germline V gene. CDR3 length equals 15 residues. V was shortened by 0 bases and J by 7 bases, with 13 bases between the two germline ends. The CDR3 protein is CASSEARQGRQPQHF. CDR3 bases: TGTGCCAGCAGTGAAGCGCGGCAGGGGCGCCAGCCCCAGCATTTT.

This rearrangement joins TRBV6-6 to TRBJ1-3, with unresolved D. Germline V CDR1 and CDR2: MNHNY, SVGAGI (reference sequence). The CDR3 spans 14 residues. The V and J ends lost 0 bases and 0 bases respectively, with 3 bases between them. In nucleotides, the CDR3 is TGTGCCAGCAGTTACTCGAGCTCTGGAAACACCATATATTTT. It translates to CASSYSSSGNTIYF.

V and J are TRBV7-9 and TRBJ2-7; 9 bases match TRBD1. Germline loops: CDR1 SEHNR, CDR2 FQNEAQ (reference sequence). The CDR3 sequence is 14 residues long. V shed 1 base, J shed 7 bases, and the junction held 5 bases outside the gene matches. Here the CDR3 DNA reads TGTGCCAGCAGCTTAGGTTGGGACAGGGAGGAGCAGTACTTC. Protein: CASSLGWDREEQYF.

This chain connects TRBV4-1 to TRBJ2-7; D perhaps matches TRBD2 (6 bases). The CDR3 loop spans 16 amino acids. V was cut by 0 bases and J by 2 bases, with 14 bases left in between. CDR1 is MGHRA, CDR2 YSYEKL, per germline. CDR3 sequence: CASSQDLQRVTYEQYF. The CDR3 bases are TGCGCCAGCAGCCAAGATCTCCAGCGGGTCACCTACGAGCAGTACTTC.

The chain links TRBV7-9 to TRBJ1-2; the D gene is possibly TRBD1 (6 bases). The CDR3 sequence is 17 residues long. CDR1 is SEHNR and CDR2 is FQNEAQ in the germline V gene (reference sequence). V was trimmed by 5 bases and J by 0 bases, leaving 19 bases between them. CDR3 DNA: TGTGCCAGCAGCATCCCACAGGGACCCACCGCTAACTATGGCTACACCTTC. Its protein product is CASSIPQGPTANYGYTF.

The gene calls are TRBV10-3 and TRBJ2-1; 8 nucleotides line up with TRBD2. The germline V gene has CDR1 ENHRY and CDR2 SYGVKD. The CDR3 runs 16 residues. J lost 3 bases, V lost 3 bases, and 7 bases had no gene match. CDR3 amino acids: CAISDRGGDLYNEQFF. Here the CDR3 DNA reads TGTGCCATCAGTGATCGGGGGGGCGACCTCTACAATGAGCAGTTCTTC.

The chain joins TRBV7-8 to TRBJ2-3; possible D gene TRBD1, 5 bases. The CDR3 spans 13 residues. CDR1 is SGHVS and CDR2 is FQNEAQ in the germline V gene. The V and J ends lost 5 bases and 3 bases respectively, with 9 bases between them. DNA for the CDR3: TGTGCCAGCAGCAGGGGAAGTACAGATACGCAGTATTTT. This codes for CASSRGSTDTQYF.

V usage is TRBV30 and J usage is TRBJ2-3; 11 bases are a match to TRBD2. Germline trimming cut 6 bases from V and 0 bases from J; bases unmatched to any gene: 14. The CDR3 is 18 amino acids. The germline gives CDR1 GTSNPN, CDR2 SVGIG (reference sequence). CDR3 nucleotides: TGTGCCTGTACACTAGCGGGGGACGTGCTGAGGAGCACAGATACGCAGTATTTT. Translated, it gives CACTLAGDVLRSTDTQYF.